A selection of T cell receptor beta chains follows, all from one sample in a study of cytomegalovirus exposure and HLA in healthy donors. Profiled with immunoSEQ multiplex PCR; TCRdb holds only in-frame clones, not every one. The sample includes roughly 34,000 clones, nearly 70% of them seen just once. Sequenced material: PBMCs. The source of these receptors is a man aged 30 to 45 in good health and CMV-seronegative. Both conserved end residues are part of each CDR3. Each record gives: clone size, J gene, D gene, CDR3 length, V gene, CDR3 protein, CDR3 DNA. The D gene is left open where the match is weak. Rows may omit the clone size; those that give it use once, few, many or a size class.

>.|TRBJ1-6|TRBD1|15|TRBV5-1
CASRPGQGSNSPLHF
TGCGCCAGCAGGCCCGGACAGGGAAGTAATTCACCCCTCCACTTT
>.|TRBJ1-5|.|13|TRBV27
CASSFGYNQPQHF
TGTGCCAGCAGTTTCGGGTACAATCAGCCCCAGCATTTT
>.|TRBJ2-7|TRBD2|17|TRBV7-8
CASSRRSGTSKLHEQYF
TGTGCCAGCAGCCGGAGATCCGGGACTAGCAAGTTGCACGAGCAGTACTTC
>once|TRBJ1-2|.|14|TRBV5-1
CASSQQTLNYGYTF
TGCGCCAGCAGTCAGCAGACTCTTAACTATGGCTACACCTTC
>.|TRBJ2-1|TRBD1|15|TRBV7-2
CASSPGQGAWNEQFF
TGTGCCAGCAGCCCCGGACAGGGGGCTTGGAATGAGCAGTTCTTC
>.|TRBJ2-7|TRBD2|14|TRBV6-5
CASSYLAGDSEQYF
TGTGCCAGCAGTTATCTAGCGGGAGATTCCGAGCAGTACTTC
>.|TRBJ1-3|.|12|TRBV5-6
CASSYRGNTIYF
TGTGCCAGCAGCTACAGGGGAAACACCATATATTTT
>.|TRBJ2-4|TRBD1|16|TRBV2
CASSTTGGIAKNIQYF
TGTGCCAGCAGTACAACAGGGGGCATAGCCAAAAACATTCAGTACTTC
>.|TRBJ1-5|.|14|TRBV6-6
CASRDAGKTQPQHF
TGTGCCAGCAGGGACGCAGGGAAAACTCAGCCCCAGCATTTT
>.|TRBJ2-3|TRBD2|15|TRBV6-5
CASSSSGGLLGTQYF
TGTGCCAGCAGTTCTAGCGGGGGGCTGCTTGGTACGCAGTATTTT
>.|TRBJ1-4|.|15|TRBV6-5
CASSYSSGANEKLFF
TGTGCCAGCAGTTACTCGAGTGGAGCTAATGAAAAACTGTTTTTT
>.|TRBJ2-7|.|14|TRBV11-2
CASSLAGISGEQYF
TGTGCCAGCAGCTTAGCAGGGATCTCGGGCGAGCAGTACTTC
>.|TRBJ1-5|.|15|TRBV5-5
CASSLDRLDGQPQHF
TGTGCCAGCAGCTTGGACAGGCTCGACGGACAGCCCCAGCATTTT
>.|TRBJ2-7|.|12|TRBV29-1
CSVTRGTYEQYF
TGCAGCGTTACTCGGGGAACCTACGAGCAGTACTTC
>.|TRBJ1-5|TRBD1|14|TRBV27
CASSFRGINQPQHF
TGTGCCAGCAGTTTCAGGGGGATTAATCAGCCCCAGCATTTT
>.|TRBJ1-4|.|19|TRBV10-2
CASSETGGNRIATNEKLFF
TGCGCCAGCAGTGAGACTGGAGGGAACAGAATCGCAACTAATGAAAAACTGTTTTTT